These T cell receptor beta chains were read from a single sample in a study of cytomegalovirus exposure and HLA in healthy donors. The protocol was immunoSEQ multiplex PCR, while the TCRdb copy is restricted to in-frame clones and leaves out a portion. The sample includes some 160,000 clones, 60% to 80% of them seen just once. Sequenced sample: PBMCs. The receptor set was obtained from a woman younger than 45 in good health and CMV-seronegative. The CDR3 runs from the conserved cysteine through the conserved F or W. A D gene is named only where the DNA matches it firmly. Where a row states a size, it is once, few, many or the class of an expanded clone; other rows omit it.

cdr3_aa cdr3_nt j_call v_call d_call clone_size
CASSEPLRGEELFF TGTGCCAGCAGTGAACCTCTCAGGGGGGAGGAGCTGTTTTTT TRBJ2-2 TRBV2 NA NA
CASSPYPGGSYNEQFF TGCGCCAGCAGCCCATACCCGGGGGGGTCCTACAATGAGCAGTTCTTC TRBJ2-1 TRBV5-1 TRBD2 NA
CAISESWGQGNQPQHF TGTGCCATCAGTGAGTCTTGGGGTCAGGGAAATCAGCCCCAGCATTTT TRBJ1-5 TRBV10-3 NA NA
CASSLVSNTEAFF TGTGCCAGCAGCTTGGTCTCCAACACTGAAGCTTTCTTT TRBJ1-1 TRBV5-4 NA NA
CASSFPWPGNTIYF TGTGCCAGCAGTTTCCCCTGGCCCGGAAACACCATATATTTT TRBJ1-3 TRBV28 NA few
CASRTPSTDTQYF TGTGCCAGCAGGACACCTAGCACAGATACGCAGTATTTT TRBJ2-3 TRBV6-5 NA NA
CASSLSGTFYGYTF TGTGCCAGCAGTTTATCTGGGACATTCTATGGCTACACCTTC TRBJ1-2 TRBV27 NA NA
CASSLGARGGEQETQYF TGTGCCAGCAGCTTAGGGGCGCGCGGGGGGGAGCAAGAGACCCAGTACTTC TRBJ2-5 TRBV11-2 TRBD2 NA
CASSIEGGKTQYF TGTGCCAGCAGCATCGAGGGGGGGAAGACCCAGTACTTC TRBJ2-5 TRBV27 NA NA
CASSPGQSYEQYF TGTGCCAGCAGTCCGGGACAGTCCTACGAGCAGTACTTC TRBJ2-7 TRBV27 TRBD1 few
CASRLRAPRGTVGANVLTF TGTGCCAGCAGGTTAAGGGCCCCCAGGGGGACGGTTGGGGCCAACGTCCTGACTTTC TRBJ2-6 TRBV19 TRBD1 NA
CASGDSADGYTF TGCGCCAGCGGGGACAGTGCAGATGGCTACACCTTC TRBJ1-2 TRBV5-1 TRBD1 NA
CASSPTSGGAWEQFF TGTGCCAGCTCTCCGACTAGCGGGGGGGCCTGGGAGCAGTTCTTC TRBJ2-1 TRBV18 TRBD2 NA
CASSLDRTYGYTF TGTGCCAGCAGCTTAGACAGGACCTATGGCTACACCTTC TRBJ1-2 TRBV7-2 NA NA
CASSAFEAPREQYF TGTGCCAGCAGCGCCTTCGAAGCCCCTAGGGAGCAGTACTTC TRBJ2-7 TRBV5-4 NA few
CASSLTGGVQPQHF TGTGCCAGCAGCCTTACAGGGGGCGTTCAGCCCCAGCATTTT TRBJ1-5 TRBV28 TRBD1 NA
CASSVQGDFYNEQFF TGTGCCAGCAGTGTACAAGGGGACTTCTACAATGAGCAGTTCTTC TRBJ2-1 TRBV9 NA NA
CASSTGLAGNYEQYF TGTGCCAGCAGCACTGGACTAGCGGGGAACTACGAGCAGTACTTC TRBJ2-7 TRBV11-2 TRBD2 NA
CASSPGQGLQETQYF TGCGCCAGCAGCCCGGGACAGGGCCTCCAAGAGACCCAGTACTTC TRBJ2-5 TRBV5-1 TRBD1 NA
CASSVEMANTEAFF TGTGCCAGCAGCGTAGAAATGGCTAACACTGAAGCTTTCTTT TRBJ1-1 TRBV9 NA NA
CASSSERVSGANVLTF TGTGCCAGCAGCTCTGAACGGGTGTCTGGGGCCAACGTCCTGACTTTC TRBJ2-6 TRBV13 NA NA
CASSLPGLAAPREQYF TGTGCCAGCAGTCTACCGGGACTAGCGGCTCCTAGGGAGCAGTACTTC TRBJ2-7 TRBV28 TRBD2 NA
CASSLGLAGTGELFF TGTGCCAGCAGTCTGGGACTAGCGGGTACCGGGGAGCTGTTTTTT TRBJ2-2 TRBV28 TRBD2 NA
CASSLGGQPYGYTF TGTGCCAGCAGCTTGGGGGGGCAGCCCTATGGCTACACCTTC TRBJ1-2 TRBV5-5 NA NA
CASSPEGARGYGYTF TGTGCCAGCTCACCTGAGGGGGCGCGGGGCTATGGCTACACCTTC TRBJ1-2 TRBV18 TRBD1 NA
CASSLVGGPLTEAFF TGTGCCAGCAGCTTGGTGGGGGGACCGCTCACTGAAGCTTTCTTT TRBJ1-1 TRBV5-4 NA once
CASSPGLNNIQYF TGTGCCAGCAGCCCAGGACTTAACAACATTCAGTACTTC TRBJ2-4 TRBV11-2 NA NA
CASSSGNSPLHF TGTGCCAGCAGCTCCGGGAATTCACCCCTCCACTTT TRBJ1-6 TRBV5-6 NA NA
CASSPGRGGTGELFF TGTGCCAGCAGCCCTGGCCGCGGGGGGACGGGGGAGCTGTTTTTT TRBJ2-2 TRBV28 TRBD2 NA
CATSRDTQDYEQYF TGTGCCACCAGCAGAGATACCCAGGACTACGAGCAGTACTTC TRBJ2-7 TRBV15 NA once
CASSPPGGLETQYF TGTGCCAGCAGTCCCCCCGGGGGGCTGGAGACCCAGTACTTC TRBJ2-5 TRBV28 NA NA
CASSYVRAGNEQFF TGTGCCAGCAGTTATGTCAGGGCGGGAAATGAGCAGTTCTTC TRBJ2-1 TRBV6-5 NA few
CASRFLDRATEAFF TGTGCCAGTAGGTTCTTAGACAGGGCCACTGAAGCTTTCTTT TRBJ1-1 TRBV27 TRBD1 NA
CASSPQEGSGANVLTF TGCGCCAGCAGCCCGCAGGAGGGGTCTGGGGCCAACGTCCTGACTTTC TRBJ2-6 TRBV4-1 NA NA
CASSSTGGHGNTIYF TGCGCCAGCAGCTCCACAGGGGGGCATGGAAACACCATATATTTT TRBJ1-3 TRBV5-1 TRBD1 few
CASRRTSGEPPDTQYF TGTGCCAGCAGGAGGACTAGCGGGGAGCCTCCAGATACGCAGTATTTT TRBJ2-3 TRBV9 TRBD2 NA
CASRTPGQLNYGYTF TGTGCCAGTAGAACCCCGGGACAACTTAACTATGGCTACACCTTC TRBJ1-2 TRBV19 NA NA
CASSTSRGNTIYF TGTGCCAGCAGCACTTCACGGGGAAACACCATATATTTT TRBJ1-3 TRBV7-2 NA few
CASSNGQGRGPGSYEQYF TGTGCCAGCAGTAACGGACAGGGAAGAGGGCCGGGCTCCTACGAGCAGTACTTC TRBJ2-7 TRBV2 TRBD1 NA
CASSRGQDGAQYF TGTGCCAGCAGCAGGGGACAGGATGGAGCCCAGTACTTC TRBJ2-5 TRBV5-6 TRBD1 NA
CASSDRGTGLAFF TGTGCCAGCAGCGACCGCGGGACAGGGCTAGCTTTCTTT TRBJ1-1 TRBV5-5 TRBD1 NA
CASSRTGGVYEQYF TGTGCCAGCAGTAGGACAGGCGGGGTCTACGAGCAGTACTTC TRBJ2-7 TRBV27 NA NA
CASSYGRGSNQPQHF TGTGCCAGCAGTTACGGGAGGGGAAGCAATCAGCCCCAGCATTTT TRBJ1-5 TRBV6-5 NA NA